One and the same sample provided the 10 T cell receptor beta chains below, sequenced in a study of Ad26.COV2.S vaccination and SARS-CoV-2 variants. Only in-frame clones appear in the TCRdb table, and some are missing; sequencing was by immunoSEQ multiplex PCR. This table has about 400,000 clones, roughly four fifths appearing once. As to treatment: roughly 20 received Ad26.COV2.S at low or high dose, single or two shots; several received placebo; per-sample allocation not given. After the first vaccine or placebo injection, samples were drawn on day 63. This sample comprised peripheral blood, obtained in a trial of Ad26.COV2.S vaccine versus placebo. These receptors came from a person aged 18-60 years who received the Ad26.COV2.S COVID-19 vaccine or a placebo.

This rearrangement joins TRBV3-1 (or the pseudogene TRBV3-2) to TRBJ2-7; maybe TRBD2 (6 bases). V was pared by 3 bases and J by 7 bases, with 16 bases between. The CDR3 runs 14 residues. Germline V gene data show CDR1 as LGHDT and CDR2 as YNNKEL (reference sequence). CDR3 protein: CASSHRRAGREQYF. CDR3 DNA sequence: TGTGCCAGCAGCCATCGACGGGCGGGGAGAGAGCAGTACTTC.

The chain couples TRBV11-2 to TRBJ1-2, with TRBD1 identical over 9 bases. Germline V gene data show CDR1 as SGHAT and CDR2 as FQNNGV. Trimming cost V 5 bases and J 4 bases; bases outside gene matches: 11. This CDR3 is 16 amino acids long. The CDR3 here is CASSTPQGASPYGYTF. CDR3 nucleotides: TGTGCCAGCAGCACCCCACAGGGGGCGAGCCCCTATGGCTACACCTTC.

This clone came up a few times. The CDR3 nucleotides are TGTGCCAGTAGTATAGTAGGCGGCAGGGGTCAGCCCCAGCATTTT. Its protein is CASSIVGGRGQPQHF. This chain links TRBV19 with TRBJ1-5, with D tentatively TRBD1 (6 bases). The CDR3 is 15 amino acids. The germline V and J ends were trimmed by 1 base and 6 bases, with 13 bases remaining between them. Germline V gene data show CDR1 as LNHDA and CDR2 as SQIVND (reference sequence).

V is TRBV27 and J is TRBJ2-1; D gene uncertain. V lost 4 bases and J 15 bases, leaving 19 bases between the germline ends. Germline CDR1 reads MNHEY; CDR2 reads SMNVEV (reference sequence). CDR3 length equals 13 residues. CDR3 sequence: CASSSGVRALSFF. The DNA for the CDR3 is TGTGCCAGCAGTTCTGGAGTTAGGGCTCTGTCGTTCTTC.

A single count supports this clone. The CDR3 DNA reads as TGTGCCAGCAGCCAAGGCGGTGATGGAGTAGCTTTCTTT. Residues: CASSQGGDGVAFF. This chain joins TRBV3-1 (or the pseudogene TRBV3-2) and TRBJ1-1; D not resolved. The CDR3 extends over 13 amino acids. Germline V gives CDR1 LGHDT, CDR2 YNNKEL (reference sequence). The V end lost 1 base, the J end lost 10 bases, and 13 bases lay between the germline ends.

The rearrangement uses TRBV27 and TRBJ2-1, with 7 bases aligning to TRBD1. Per the germline V gene, CDR1 is MNHEY and CDR2 is SMNVEV (reference sequence). Trimming at V came to 2 bases and at J to 5 bases, leaving 3 bases not matched to a gene. The CDR3 has 14 residues. The CDR3: CASSLGQGDNEQFF. CDR3 sequence (DNA): TGTGCCAGCAGTTTAGGGCAGGGGGACAATGAGCAGTTCTTC.

The chain couples TRBV10-3 to TRBJ1-6, with a tentative D call TRBD1 (6 bases). CDR1 is ENHRY and CDR2 is SYGVKD in the germline V gene. The CDR3 length is 13 residues. V dropped 2 bases and J dropped 8 bases, with 7 bases sitting between them. This chain's CDR3 is CAISEGGHSPLHF. CDR3 DNA sequence: TGTGCCATCAGTGAGGGGGGGCATTCACCCCTCCACTTT.

The chain combines TRBV3-1 (or the pseudogene TRBV3-2) with TRBJ2-1; 7 bases are shared with TRBD2. Germline V CDR1 and CDR2: LGHDT, YNNKEL (reference sequence). This CDR3 spans 16 amino acids. V lost 1 base, J lost 8 bases, and 11 bases stayed unmatched. The CDR3 sequence is CASSQAQGGRVDEQFF. DNA for the CDR3: TGTGCCAGCAGCCAAGCCCAGGGCGGGAGAGTTGATGAGCAGTTCTTC.

Remarks on this clone: A read error may produce the germline difference seen at one junction end. The V call is TRBV10-1, the J call TRBJ2-2; D might be TRBD2 (6 bases). The V gene's germline CDR1 is WNHNN and CDR2 SYGVQD (reference sequence). There are 16 residues in the CDR3. The CDR3, as DNA: TGCGCCAGCAGTGCTTCCTGGGAGGCGAAGACCGGGGAGCTGTTTTTT. It yields the protein CASSASWEAKTGELFF.

This sequence joins TRBV5-1 and TRBJ1-1; no clear D. V was trimmed by 0 bases and J by 1 base, leaving 10 bases between them. This CDR3 comprises 15 residues. Germline V gives CDR1 SGHRS, CDR2 YFSETQ. This CDR3 is CASSLGPRENTEAFF. For the CDR3, the DNA is TGCGCCAGCAGCTTGGGACCCCGGGAGAACACTGAAGCTTTCTTT.